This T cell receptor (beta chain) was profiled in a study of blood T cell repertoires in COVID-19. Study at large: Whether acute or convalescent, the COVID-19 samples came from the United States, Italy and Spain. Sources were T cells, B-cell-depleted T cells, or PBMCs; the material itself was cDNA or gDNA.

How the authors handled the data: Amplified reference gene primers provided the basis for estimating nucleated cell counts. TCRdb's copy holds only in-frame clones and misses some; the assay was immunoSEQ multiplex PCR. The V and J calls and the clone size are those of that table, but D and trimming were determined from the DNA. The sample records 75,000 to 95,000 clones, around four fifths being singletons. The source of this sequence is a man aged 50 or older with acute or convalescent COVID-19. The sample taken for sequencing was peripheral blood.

The CDR3 nucleotides read TGTGCCAGCAGCGAGCAAGAGACCCAGTACTTC. As protein: CASSEQETQYF. This chain links TRBV5-6 with TRBJ2-5; D is undetermined. Trimming removed 4 bases from V and 2 bases from J, with 3 bases in between. CDR1 SGHDT and CDR2 YYEEEE come from the germline V gene. This CDR3 has 11 amino acids.